A single sample gave rise to the 25 T cell receptor beta chains below, sequenced in a study of control samples from healthy donors and cancer patients. Clones were sequenced by immunoSEQ multiplex PCR, and TCRdb holds only the in-frame ones, with some missing. This sample has approximately 190,000 clones; roughly nine tenths occur once, and the top ten carry approximately 1.8%. Sequencing was done on a sample of blood. These receptors were obtained from a man aged 25 to 40 in good health.

V gene TRBV6-1 combines with J gene TRBJ2-7; 9 bases align to TRBD1. The CDR3 length is 16 residues. V shed 4 bases, J shed 3 bases, and the junction held 10 bases outside the gene matches. Germline-derived CDR1 and CDR2 are MNHNS and SASEGT. CDR3 sequence reads: CASSGSIGTGFYEQYF. CDR3 nucleotide sequence: TGTGCCAGCAGTGGTAGTATCGGGACAGGGTTCTACGAGCAGTACTTC.

The V call is TRBV28, the J call TRBJ1-2; D might be TRBD1 (5 bases). Trimming left V 5 bases short and J 0 bases short, with 13 bases between. The CDR3 totals 15 residues. The germline CDR1 and CDR2 sequences are MDHEN and SYDVKM. CDR3 DNA: TGTGCCAGCAGTCTCCCTAAGGGGACTAACTATGGCTACACCTTC. Translation: CASSLPKGTNYGYTF.

V gene TRBV12-3 or TRBV12-4 combines with J gene TRBJ2-7; a possible D gene is TRBD1 (6 bases). This CDR3 comprises 13 residues. V was clipped by 6 bases and J by 7 bases, with 16 bases between them. CDR3 loop: CASSLQGLGEQYF. DNA for the CDR3: TGTGCCAGCAGCCTACAGGGTTTGGGGGAGCAGTACTTC.

V gene TRBV7-2 combines with J gene TRBJ1-6; 9 nucleotides agree with TRBD1. The junction had 9 bases not matched to a gene; V was cut back by 5 bases and J by 7 bases. Germline lookup yields CDR1 SGHTA and CDR2 FQGNSA. The CDR3 covers 16 residues. The CDR3 DNA reads TGTGCCAGCAGCGGGCCGGGACAGGGTTGGAATTCACCCCTCCACTTT. The encoded protein is CASSGPGQGWNSPLHF.

The rearrangement uses TRBV18 and TRBJ2-7; the match to TRBD1 covers 7 bases. The CDR3 extends over 14 amino acids. V lost 3 bases to trimming and J lost 7 bases; unmatched junction nucleotides: 9. Germline CDR1 KGHSH, CDR2 LQKENI. CDR3 protein: CASSPPDRVGEQYF. Here the CDR3 DNA reads TGTGCCAGCTCACCCCCCGACAGGGTGGGGGAGCAGTACTTC.

The genes are TRBV7-9 and TRBJ1-2; the D gene is possibly TRBD1 (6 bases). Germline CDR1 and CDR2: SEHNR and FQNEAQ (reference sequence). The CDR3 has 17 residues. V was cut by 3 bases and J by 1 base, with 18 bases left in between. CDR3 DNA sequence: TGTGCCAGCAGCTTCCTTCCCTCGGACAGACTTAACTATGGCTACACCTTC. This gives the protein CASSFLPSDRLNYGYTF.

The gene calls are TRBV7-2 and TRBJ2-1; possibly TRBD1 or TRBD2 for D (5 bases each). This CDR3 is 17 amino acids long. The ends were cut back, 1 base at V and 0 bases at J, with 13 bases in the middle. Per germline, CDR1 SGHTA and CDR2 FQGNSA. The CDR3: CASSLGGWWNSYNEQFF. CDR3 nucleotides: TGTGCCAGCAGCTTAGGGGGGTGGTGGAACTCCTACAATGAGCAGTTCTTC.

This CDR3 is CASSYGLGLGYTF. The CDR3 DNA is TGTGCCAGCAGTTACGGGCTAGGTCTTGGCTACACCTTC. This chain uses TRBV6-5 with TRBJ1-2; D remains ambiguous. The germline CDR1 and CDR2 sequences are MNHEY and SVGAGI. V was shortened by 2 bases and J by 7 bases, with 11 bases between the two germline ends. This CDR3 comprises 13 residues.

V is TRBV19 and J is TRBJ1-5, with 8 bases lining up with TRBD1. The CDR3 totals 16 residues. The V gene's germline CDR1 is LNHDA and CDR2 SQIVND (reference sequence). V trimming: 5 bases; J trimming: 5 bases; junction bases outside the gene matches: 11. The DNA for the CDR3 is TGTGCCAGTAGTCAAACCAGACAGGGGCCTTATCAGCCCCAGCATTTT. This gives the protein CASSQTRQGPYQPQHF.

This clone was observed a single time. The chain joins TRBV5-6 to TRBJ1-2; the match to TRBD1 covers 7 bases. CDR3 size: 15 residues. V gave up 4 bases and J gave up 2 bases; unmatched junction bases: 8. Per the germline V gene, CDR1 is SGHDT and CDR2 is YYEEEE. The CDR3 sequence is CASSILGRGNYGYTF. CDR3 nucleotide sequence: TGTGCCAGCAGCATTTTGGGCAGGGGGAACTATGGCTACACCTTC.

The chain recombines TRBV13 with TRBJ1-2; 9 nucleotides match TRBD1. CDR1 is PRHDT, CDR2 FYEKMQ, per germline (reference sequence). J was trimmed by 2 bases and V by 6 bases; bases with no gene match: 13. The CDR3 extends over 17 amino acids. CDR3 in DNA: TGTGCCAGCAGACCTGCCCAGGACAGGGGACGGAACTATGGCTACACCTTC. Protein product: CASRPAQDRGRNYGYTF.

The genes are TRBV3-1 (or the pseudogene TRBV3-2) and TRBJ1-5; D is possibly TRBD1 (6 bases). The V end lost 5 bases, the J end lost 3 bases, and 17 bases lay between the germline ends. Germline V gene sequence: CDR1 LGHDT, CDR2 YNNKEL (reference sequence). This CDR3 region has 16 residues. CDR3 nucleotides: TGTGCCAGCAGCTATGGGGGAGGGGGGAACAATCAGCCCCAGCATTTT. Amino acids: CASSYGGGGNNQPQHF.

CDR3 sequence: CAITGTGAGIYEQYF. CDR3 DNA: TGTGCCATCACGGGGACAGGGGCAGGAATCTACGAGCAGTACTTC. The V and J genes are TRBV10-3 and TRBJ2-7, with 10 bases aligning to TRBD1. The germline V gene encodes CDR1 ENHRY and CDR2 SYGVKD. Germline trimming cut 7 bases from V and 3 bases from J; bases unmatched to any gene: 9. This CDR3 spans 15 amino acids.

The V and J genes are TRBV14 and TRBJ1-1, with 9 positions matching TRBD1. This CDR3 contains 16 residues. J was trimmed by 0 bases and V by 2 bases; bases with no gene match: 4. From germline, CDR1 is SGHDN and CDR2 FVKESK. CDR3 DNA: TGTGCCAGCAGCCAAAACAGGGGGCGTTTGAACACTGAAGCTTTCTTT. Amino acids: CASSQNRGRLNTEAFF. Supplemented by reference TRBV14 and TRBJ1-1, the full variable domain reads EAGVTQFPSHSVIEKGQTVTLRCDPISGHDNLYWYRRVMGKEIKFLLHFVKESKQDESGMPNNRFLAERTGGTYSTLKVQPAELEDSGVYFCASSQNRGRLNTEAFFGQGTRLTVV.

This clone showed up just once. The chain joins TRBV19 to TRBJ2-6; 15 bases agree with TRBD2. The CDR3 covers 19 residues. The germline gives CDR1 LNHDA, CDR2 SQIVND (reference sequence). In DNA, the CDR3 is TGTGCTGAAGGTCGTCTCCCGGGACTAGCGGGGGGAGGGGCCAACGTCCTGACTTTC. Protein product: CAEGRLPGLAGGGANVLTF.

The chain employs TRBV7-2 and TRBJ1-2; D is ambiguous. Trimming removed 5 bases at V and 7 bases at J, with 20 bases between. Germline V gene lookup returns CDR1 SGHTA and CDR2 FQGNSA. This CDR3 comprises 15 residues. CDR3 residues: CASSGREGPLAGYTF. The CDR3 coding sequence is TGTGCCAGCAGCGGTCGAGAAGGGCCCCTTGCTGGCTACACCTTC.

The chain employs TRBV11-2 and TRBJ1-2, with 9 bases fitting TRBD1. The CDR3 loop spans 13 amino acids. Germline trimming cut 5 bases from V and 8 bases from J; bases unmatched to any gene: 6. The germline CDR1 and CDR2 sequences are SGHAT and FQNNGV. The CDR3 loop is CASSKQGAQGYTF. For the CDR3, the DNA is TGTGCCAGCAGCAAACAGGGGGCGCAGGGCTACACCTTC.

The chain is built from TRBV6-5 and TRBJ2-7; no reliable D call. The CDR3 extends over 15 amino acids. Germline assignment: CDR1 MNHEY and CDR2 SVGAGI. Deletions cut 0 bases from V and 4 bases from J, with 13 bases between. The chain's CDR3 is CASSYSPGRKYEQYF. The CDR3 DNA reads as TGTGCCAGCAGTTACTCGCCGGGCAGGAAATACGAGCAGTACTTC.

The CDR3 nucleotides read TGCGCCAGCAGTGACAACAACAATGAGCAGTTCTTC. Encoded protein: CASSDNNNEQFF. The rearrangement joins TRBV10-1 to TRBJ2-1; D gene unclear. V gave up 3 bases and J gave up 5 bases, with 5 bases separating them. CDR3 size: 12 residues. CDR1 and CDR2 (germline): WNHNN, SYGVQD (reference sequence).

Only a few counts were recorded for this clone. J is TRBJ1-2 and V is TRBV7-9; D remains unclear. V shed 3 bases and J shed 4 bases, with 12 bases lying between them. The CDR3 spans 14 residues. CDR1 SEHNR and CDR2 FQNEAQ come from the germline V gene (reference sequence). This chain's CDR3 is CASSLAMATYGYTF. The CDR3 bases are TGTGCCAGCAGCTTGGCTATGGCTACCTATGGCTACACCTTC.

The rearrangement joins TRBV7-9 to TRBJ1-4; D call uncertain. V gave up 4 bases and J gave up 4 bases, with 10 bases separating them. CDR3 length equals 14 residues. CDR1 is SEHNR, CDR2 FQNEAQ, per germline (reference sequence). CDR3 nucleotide sequence: TGTGCCAGCAGCTCCGGACGGTTTAATGAAAAACTGTTTTTT. Its protein product is CASSSGRFNEKLFF.

The chain uses TRBV25-1 and TRBJ1-2; TRBD1 is a possible D gene (5 bases). V was pared by 0 bases and J by 5 bases, with 13 bases between. CDR1 and CDR2 (germline): MGHDK, SYGVNS. The CDR3 covers 15 residues. The CDR3, as DNA: TGTGCCAGCAGTGAATATGGGACTACAGGTTATGGCTACACCTTC. This codes for CASSEYGTTGYGYTF.

The V and J genes are TRBV24-1 and TRBJ1-1; unclear D gene. Looked up from germline, CDR1 is KGHDR and CDR2 is SFDVKD. The CDR3 sequence is 12 residues long. V was trimmed by 4 bases and J by 10 bases, leaving 12 bases between them. DNA of the CDR3: TGTGCCACCAGTGACCCTCCCCGGCGAGCTTTCTTT. As protein: CATSDPPRRAFF.

The chain couples TRBV5-6 to TRBJ2-7, with 8 nucleotides matching TRBD2. V trimming: 1 base; J trimming: 9 bases; junction bases outside the gene matches: 6. The CDR3 covers 13 residues. Germline CDR1 SGHDT, CDR2 YYEEEE. In DNA, the CDR3 is TGTGCCAGCAGCTTGAGCGGGGGACGAGGGCAGTACTTC. This sequence encodes CASSLSGGRGQYF.

This clone was picked up one time. J is TRBJ1-1 and V is TRBV5-1, with D tentatively TRBD1 (6 bases). The V gene lost 0 bases and the J gene lost 0 bases, with 12 bases spanning the gap. The CDR3 has 16 residues. Germline V CDR1 and CDR2: SGHRS, YFSETQ. This CDR3 reads CASSLGRGPMNTEAFF. CDR3 DNA: TGCGCCAGCAGCTTGGGCAGGGGACCTATGAACACTGAAGCTTTCTTT.